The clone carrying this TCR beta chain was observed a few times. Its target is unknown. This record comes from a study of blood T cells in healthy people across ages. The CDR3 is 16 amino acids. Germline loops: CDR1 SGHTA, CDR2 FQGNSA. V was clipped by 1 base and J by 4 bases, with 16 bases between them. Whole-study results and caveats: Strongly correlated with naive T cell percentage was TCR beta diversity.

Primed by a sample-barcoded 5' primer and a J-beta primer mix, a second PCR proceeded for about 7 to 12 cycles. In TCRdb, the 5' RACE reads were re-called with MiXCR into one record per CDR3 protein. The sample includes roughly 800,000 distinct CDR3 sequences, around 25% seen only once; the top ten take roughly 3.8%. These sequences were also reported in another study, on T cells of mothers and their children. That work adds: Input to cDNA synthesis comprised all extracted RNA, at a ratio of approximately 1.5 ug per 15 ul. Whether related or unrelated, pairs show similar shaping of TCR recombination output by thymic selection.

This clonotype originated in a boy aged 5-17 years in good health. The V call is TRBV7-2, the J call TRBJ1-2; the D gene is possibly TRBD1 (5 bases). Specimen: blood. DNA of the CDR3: TGTGCCAGCAGCTTAGTTAGTTCGGGGGGAGGCTATGGCTACACCTTC. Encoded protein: CASSLVSSGGGYGYTF. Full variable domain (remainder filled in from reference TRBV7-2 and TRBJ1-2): GAGVSQSPSNKVTEKGKDVELRCDPISGHTALYWYRQSLGQGLEFLIYFQGNSAPDKSGLPSDRFSAERTGGSVSTLTIQRTQQEDSAVYLCASSLVSSGGGYGYTFGSGTRLTVV.